One T cell receptor beta chain is described in this entry. The sample belongs to a study of blood T cell repertoires in COVID-19. The V and J ends lost 5 bases and 6 bases, in that order; junction bases with no gene match: 10. Germline CDR1 is MNHEY and CDR2 is SMNVEV (reference sequence). The CDR3 spans 16 residues. The authors' processing: Amplified reference gene primers provided the basis for estimating nucleated cell counts. Data came from immunoSEQ multiplex PCR; TCRdb stores just in-frame clones and leaves some out. V and J calls and clone size are copied from that table; D and trimming were computed from the DNA. The sample holds roughly 300,000 clones; approximately 84% are singletons and the top ten take approximately 1.5%. In Seattle, patients joined the study during active infection and were tracked longitudinally.

The receptor was derived from a human donor with COVID-19, enrolled during active disease. The donor label of this sample is uncertain. Input material: peripheral blood. The rearrangement uses TRBV27 and TRBJ2-3; 11 nucleotides line up with TRBD2. As DNA, the CDR3 is TGTGCCAGCAGTCTCGCCCCTAGCGGGAGGCCGGATACGCAGTATTTT. It translates to CASSLAPSGRPDTQYF.